A single TCR beta chain is shown here with its context. This sample is part of a study of shared clonotypes between healthy human individuals. Sequencing was at deep level. For sorted subsets, 150 to 200 ng DNA per replicate equaled about 31,000 T cell genomes. TCRdb's copy holds only in-frame clones and misses some; the assay was immunoSEQ multiplex PCR. Of roughly 1,600,000 clones listed, approximately 98.5% are singletons. The donor population consisted of healthy HIV-negative adults with no recent acute infections or vaccinations. The CDR3 is made up of 12 amino acids. CDR1 and CDR2 from the germline V gene are MNHNY and SVGAGI (reference sequence). The V end was cut by 10 bases, the J end by 5 bases, with 14 bases between.

The V gene is TRBV6-6, the J gene TRBJ2-5; TRBD1 might be the D (6 bases). This TCR derives from a young man in good health. The specimen was naive CD4+ T cells sorted from blood. Documented subset: CD45RA+ positively selected. The CDR3 is CATWTVGETQYF. The CDR3 DNA sequence: TGTGCCACCTGGACAGTCGGGGAGACCCAGTACTTC.